Included here is one T cell receptor (beta chain) sequence, with context. The sample holds a few counts of this clonotype. The antigen it binds to is not known. The sample holds no much larger clone one base away, and base qualities are not on file. The data were obtained in a study of T cells after yellow fever vaccination (dated by TCRdb to 2018 to 2020). With regard to the full study: The SMART-Seq v4 Ultra Low Input RNA kit was used to prepare libraries from fractions with low cell numbers. Bulk TCR alpha and beta repertoires were sequenced longitudinally to track T-cell clones before and after primary and booster YFV17D yellow fever vaccination. Two healthy male donors, one aged 18 to 30 and one aged 30 to 40 years, made up the cohort. Blood was collected at multiple timepoints before and after primary and secondary immunization, and bulk PBMC replicates and cell subsets were isolated. General conclusions and limits of the study: The secondary T-cell response was weaker than the primary response but faster, peaking on day 5 instead of day 15. After the booster, most clones that had expanded after primary vaccination were detected again (around 97% of CD4 and around nine tenths of CD8), suggesting broad maintenance of memory. A small share of clonotypes was detected in both CD4 and CD8 compartments, with the overlap likely arising from convergent recombination. Because abundant contaminating clonotypes from the bulk population could be contained in FACS-sorted repertoires, computational filtering was required. Because only two donors were included in the study, the extent to which the findings can be generalized is limited.

TCR cDNA was synthesized by 5'RACE template switching, which introduced a universal primer site and unique molecular identifiers. cDNA synthesis was primed from both the TCR alpha and TCR beta constant segments. Libraries were amplified in two PCR steps, with sample barcodes and sequencing adapters added in the second step. Sequencing of libraries was performed on Illumina HiSeq 2500 (2x100 bp) or NovaSeq (2x150 bp). The paper's data handling went like this. MIGEC was used to demultiplex reads and collapse the reads into UMI consensus sequences, and MiXCR was used for V(D)J alignment. Using edgeR on replicate PBMC samples, clonotypes were called vaccine-responding if FDR was below 0.01 and the log2 fold change was above 5 up to day 15. Each bulk clonotype received a CD4 or CD8 identity based on whether the sequenced CD4 or CD8 repertoire contained that clonotype at higher abundance. TCRdb reran the public reads through fastp at Q25 and MiXCR, keeping productive beta chains. Rows are combined by CDR3 protein, so each entry shows the most common genes and DNA. The V and J calls reflect TCRdb's pipeline rather than the authors' work. The sample records 500,000 to 550,000 distinct CDR3 sequences, around a fifth of which are singletons. The ten largest clones take up less than 20% of the sample.

This specimen's treatment or condition label, per the study, means: live attenuated yellow fever vaccine strain. Two biological replicates of bulk PBMCs were collected at each blood-draw timepoint. PBMCs were isolated from peripheral blood using a standard Ficoll-Paque protocol. TriZol was used to extract RNA from bulk PBMCs, from CD4 and CD8 fractions, and from dextramer-positive and dextramer-negative fractions. The cysteine opens and the phenylalanine closes a CDR3 of 16 amino acids. CDR3 DNA is the only sequence kept; it has 48 bases, read in frame from the first base. The germline V and J ends show losses of 2 bases and 4 bases respectively, and no gene match explains 6 bases of the junction. Sequences SGDLS (CDR1) and YYNGEE (CDR2) are obtained from the germline V gene.

This TCR was recovered from a man in his late teens or twenties who received the YFV17D yellow fever vaccine. The rearrangement combines TRBV9 with TRBJ2-2; TRBD2 agrees with 9 junctional bases. The input for sequencing was PBMCs, taken approximately 20 days after the first yellow fever vaccination. The encoded CDR3 is CASSVVLAGGTGELFF. The DNA is TGTGCCAGCAGCGTGGTACTAGCGGGCGGCACCGGGGAGCTGTTTTTT.